This TCR beta chain was documented in a study of beta chain features in type 1 diabetes. Sequenced material consisted of expressed TCRB transcripts (all of the isolated RNA was reverse transcribed). Profiled with immunoSEQ multiplex PCR; TCRdb holds only in-frame clones, not every one. The sample includes 200,000 to 250,000 clones, about 9.3% of them seen just once. Study-wide results and limits: PCR might favor shorter templates, but any such skew would affect patients and controls equally. Patients with type 1 diabetes showed fewer VDJ junction insertions and more deletions.

Every donor had blood drawn once into heparin, around 120 mL on average. The CDR3 has 14 residues. Germline CDR1 reads MNHEY; CDR2 reads SVGAGI. V lost 7 bases, J lost 1 base, and 12 bases lay in between. As concerns this clone: The antigen is unknown.

The chain couples TRBV6-5 to TRBJ2-3, with D possibly matching TRBD2 (6 bases). The sequenced sample consisted of naive CD4+ T cells from blood. This TCR came from a young woman in good health. In nucleotides, the CDR3 is TGTGCCAGCACTTCGCGGGGCCGCACAGATACGCAGTATTTT. It codes for CASTSRGRTDTQYF.